This TCR beta chain came from a study of cytomegalovirus exposure and HLA in healthy donors. Whole-study context: Among about 200 million T cells, an earlier analysis found roughly 100 million unique TCR beta sequences.

General study findings and limits: The study carried out a later analysis of TCR beta sequences. It associated 15,000 to 20,000 of them with specific HLA alleles at a false discovery rate of 0.05. Published work reported that the classifier diagnosed cytomegalovirus status with high specificity and sensitivity.

Researchers ran the PCR with 60 Vbeta and 13 Jbeta primers. TCRdb keeps only in-frame clones here, not all; method: immunoSEQ multiplex PCR. Counted here are 95,000 to 100,000 clones, around four fifths occurring once; the ten biggest clones make up around 4%. This clone was picked up a small number of times. The antigen is undetermined. The sequencing input was PBMCs. The source is a man in his forties in good health and CMV-seronegative.

DNA for the CDR3: TGTGCCAGCAGTACGCAGGGGGCGGTCTATGGCTACACCTTC. This codes for CASSTQGAVYGYTF. This rearrangement joins TRBV6-5 to TRBJ1-2; TRBD1 matches at 8 bases. The CDR3 loop spans 14 amino acids. CDR1 MNHEY and CDR2 SVGAGI come from the germline V gene. V shed 5 bases and J 4 bases; nucleotides not matched to a gene: 6.